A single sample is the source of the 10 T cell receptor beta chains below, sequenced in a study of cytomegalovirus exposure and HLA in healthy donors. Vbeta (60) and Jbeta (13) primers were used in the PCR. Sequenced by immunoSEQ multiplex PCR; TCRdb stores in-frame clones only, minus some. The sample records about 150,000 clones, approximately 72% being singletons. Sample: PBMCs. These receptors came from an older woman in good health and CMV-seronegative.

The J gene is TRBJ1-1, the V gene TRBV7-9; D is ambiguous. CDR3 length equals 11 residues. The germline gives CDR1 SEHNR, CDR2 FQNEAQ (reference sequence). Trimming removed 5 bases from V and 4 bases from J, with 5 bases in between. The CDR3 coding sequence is TGTGCCAGCAGCGGCCTCACTGAAGCTTTCTTT. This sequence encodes CASSGLTEAFF.

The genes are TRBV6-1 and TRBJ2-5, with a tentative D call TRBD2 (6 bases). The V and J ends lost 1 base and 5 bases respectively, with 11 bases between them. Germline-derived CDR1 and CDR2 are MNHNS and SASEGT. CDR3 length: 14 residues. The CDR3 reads CASSEGGERETQYF. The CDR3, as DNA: TGTGCCAGCAGTGAAGGGGGGGAACGGGAGACCCAGTACTTC.

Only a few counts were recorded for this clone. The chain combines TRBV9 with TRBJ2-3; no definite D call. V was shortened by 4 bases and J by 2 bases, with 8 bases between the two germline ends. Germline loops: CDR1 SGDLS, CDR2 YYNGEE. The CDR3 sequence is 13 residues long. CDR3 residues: CASSFQFTDTQYF. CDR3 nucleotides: TGTGCCAGCAGCTTCCAATTCACAGATACGCAGTATTTT.

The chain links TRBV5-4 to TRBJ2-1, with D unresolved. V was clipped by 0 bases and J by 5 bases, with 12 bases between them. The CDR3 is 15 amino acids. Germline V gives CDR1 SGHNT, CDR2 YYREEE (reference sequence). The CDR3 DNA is TGTGCCAGCAGCTTGGATGTTGCGTCCCACAATGAGCAGTTCTTC. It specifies CASSLDVASHNEQFF.

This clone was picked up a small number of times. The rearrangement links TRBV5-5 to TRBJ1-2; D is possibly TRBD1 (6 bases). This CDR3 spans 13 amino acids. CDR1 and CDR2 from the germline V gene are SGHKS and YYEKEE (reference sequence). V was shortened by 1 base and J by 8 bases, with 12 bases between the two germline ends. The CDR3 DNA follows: TGTGCCAGCAGCTTGATGGGGGCGCACGGCTACACCTTC. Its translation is CASSLMGAHGYTF.

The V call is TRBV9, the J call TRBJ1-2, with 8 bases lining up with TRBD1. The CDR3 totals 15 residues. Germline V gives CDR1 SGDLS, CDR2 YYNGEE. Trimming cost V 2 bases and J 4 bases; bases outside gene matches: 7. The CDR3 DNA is TGTGCCAGCAGCGTCACTCTCGGGACAGGCTATGGCTACACCTTC. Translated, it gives CASSVTLGTGYGYTF. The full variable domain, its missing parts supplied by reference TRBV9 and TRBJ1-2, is DSGVTQTPKHLITATGQRVTLRCSPRSGDLSVYWYQQSLDQGLQFLIQYYNGEERAKGNILERFSAQQFPDLHSELNLSSLELGDSALYFCASSVTLGTGYGYTFGSGTRLTVV.

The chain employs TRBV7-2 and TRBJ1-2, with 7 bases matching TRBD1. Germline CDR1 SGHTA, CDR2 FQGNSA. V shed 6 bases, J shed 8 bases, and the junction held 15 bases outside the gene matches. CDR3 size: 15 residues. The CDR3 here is CASSSRQGLLGGYTF. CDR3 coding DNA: TGTGCCAGCAGTTCGCGACAGGGCCTCTTGGGGGGCTACACCTTC.

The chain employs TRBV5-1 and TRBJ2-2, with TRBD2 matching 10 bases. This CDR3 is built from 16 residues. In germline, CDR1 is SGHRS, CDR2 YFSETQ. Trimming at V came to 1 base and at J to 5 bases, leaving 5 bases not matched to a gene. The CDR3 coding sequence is TGCGCCAGCAGCTTGACTAGCGGGGCGGAGACCGGGGAGCTGTTTTTT. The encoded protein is CASSLTSGAETGELFF.

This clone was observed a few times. The CDR3 protein is CASSFLRTDYEQYF. CDR3 DNA: TGTGCCAGCAGTTTCCTCCGGACAGACTACGAGCAGTACTTC. V and J are TRBV27 and TRBJ2-7; TRBD1 is a possible D gene (6 bases). The germline CDR1 and CDR2 sequences are MNHEY and SMNVEV (reference sequence). Between the trimmed V and J ends, which lost 3 bases and 3 bases, there was a span of 12 bases. This CDR3 is built from 14 residues.

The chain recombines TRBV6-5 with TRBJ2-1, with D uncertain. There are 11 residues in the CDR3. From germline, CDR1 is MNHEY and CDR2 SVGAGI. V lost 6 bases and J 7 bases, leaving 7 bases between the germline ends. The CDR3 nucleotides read TGTGCCAGCAGCCCTCGGAATGAGCAGTTCTTC. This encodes CASSPRNEQFF.